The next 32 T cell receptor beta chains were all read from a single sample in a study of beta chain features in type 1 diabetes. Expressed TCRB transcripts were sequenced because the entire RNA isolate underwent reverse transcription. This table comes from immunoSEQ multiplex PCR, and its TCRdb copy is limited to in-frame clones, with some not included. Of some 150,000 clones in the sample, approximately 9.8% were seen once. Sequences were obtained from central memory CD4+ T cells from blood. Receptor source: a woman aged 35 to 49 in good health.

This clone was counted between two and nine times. The CDR3 sequence is CASSPRGTSGGYEQFF. CDR3 DNA: TGTGCCAGCTCCCCCAGAGGGACTAGCGGGGGCTATGAGCAGTTCTTC. The rearrangement links TRBV18 to TRBJ2-1; TRBD2 matches 14 bases. The germline V gene encodes CDR1 KGHSH and CDR2 LQKENI. The CDR3 spans 16 residues. Trimming at V came to 6 bases and at J to 8 bases, leaving 9 bases not matched to a gene.

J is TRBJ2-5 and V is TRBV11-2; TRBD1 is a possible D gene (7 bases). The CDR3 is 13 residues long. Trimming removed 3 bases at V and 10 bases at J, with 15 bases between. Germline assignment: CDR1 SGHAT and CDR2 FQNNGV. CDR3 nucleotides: TGTGCCAGCAGCTTCCAGGGGGGAGGCGACCAGTACTTC. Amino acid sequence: CASSFQGGGDQYF.

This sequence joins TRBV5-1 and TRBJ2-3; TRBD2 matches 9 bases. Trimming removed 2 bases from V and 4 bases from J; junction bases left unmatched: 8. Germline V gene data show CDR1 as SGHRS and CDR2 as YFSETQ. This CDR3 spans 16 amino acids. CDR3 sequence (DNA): TGCGCCAGCAGCTTAAATAGCGGGGGCGGTTCAGATACGCAGTATTTT. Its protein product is CASSLNSGGGSDTQYF.

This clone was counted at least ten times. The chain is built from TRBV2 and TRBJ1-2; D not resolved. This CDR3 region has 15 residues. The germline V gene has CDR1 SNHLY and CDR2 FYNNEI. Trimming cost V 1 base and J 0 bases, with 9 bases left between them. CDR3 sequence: CASSEGAGPNYGYTF. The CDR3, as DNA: TGTGCCAGCAGTGAAGGGGCGGGCCCTAACTATGGCTACACCTTC.

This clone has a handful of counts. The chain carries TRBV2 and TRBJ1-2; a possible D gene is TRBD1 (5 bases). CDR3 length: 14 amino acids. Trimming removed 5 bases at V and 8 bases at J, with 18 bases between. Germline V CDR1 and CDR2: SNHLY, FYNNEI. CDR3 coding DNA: TGTGCCAGCAGTCCCCTGGAGCAGGGAGGAGGCTACACCTTC. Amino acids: CASSPLEQGGGYTF.

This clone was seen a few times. The CDR3 DNA is TGTGCCAGCAGCGTAGCCCCCGACAGGGGACCGGTAAAACTGTTTTTT. This gives the protein CASSVAPDRGPVKLFF. This sequence joins TRBV9 and TRBJ1-4, with 8 bases that match TRBD1. The CDR3 spans 16 residues. In germline, CDR1 is SGDLS, CDR2 YYNGEE. The V and J ends lost 0 bases and 10 bases, in that order; junction bases with no gene match: 11.

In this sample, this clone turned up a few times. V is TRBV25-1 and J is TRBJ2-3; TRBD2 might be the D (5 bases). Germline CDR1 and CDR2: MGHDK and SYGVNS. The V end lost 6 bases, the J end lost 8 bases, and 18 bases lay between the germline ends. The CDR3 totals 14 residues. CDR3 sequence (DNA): TGTGCCAGCAGCCTACCACCCGTAGGGAGTACGCAGTATTTT. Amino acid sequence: CASSLPPVGSTQYF.

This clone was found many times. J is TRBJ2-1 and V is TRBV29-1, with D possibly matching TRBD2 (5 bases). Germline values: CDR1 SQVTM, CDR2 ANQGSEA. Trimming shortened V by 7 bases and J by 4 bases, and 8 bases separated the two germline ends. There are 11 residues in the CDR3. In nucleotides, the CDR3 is TGCAGCGGCCGGGATTACAATGAGCAGTTCTTC. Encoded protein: CSGRDYNEQFF.

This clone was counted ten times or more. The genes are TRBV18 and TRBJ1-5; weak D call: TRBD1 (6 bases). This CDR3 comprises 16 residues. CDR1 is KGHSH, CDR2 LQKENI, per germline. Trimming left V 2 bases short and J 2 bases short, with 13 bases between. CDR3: CASSPMYSGGNQPQHF. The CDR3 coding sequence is TGTGCCAGCTCACCAATGTACTCAGGGGGCAATCAGCCCCAGCATTTT.

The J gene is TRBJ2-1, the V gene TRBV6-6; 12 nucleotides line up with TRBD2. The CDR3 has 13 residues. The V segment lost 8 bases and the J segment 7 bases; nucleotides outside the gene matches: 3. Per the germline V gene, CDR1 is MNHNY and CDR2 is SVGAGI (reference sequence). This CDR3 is CASGTSGWNEQFF. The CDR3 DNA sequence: TGTGCCAGCGGGACTAGCGGGTGGAATGAGCAGTTCTTC.

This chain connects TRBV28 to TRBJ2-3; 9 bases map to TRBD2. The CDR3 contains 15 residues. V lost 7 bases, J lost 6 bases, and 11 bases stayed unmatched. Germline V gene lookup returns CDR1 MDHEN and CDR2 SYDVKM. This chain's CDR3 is CASISPAGGRDTQYF. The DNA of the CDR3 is TGTGCCAGCATCTCCCCAGCGGGGGGTCGGGATACGCAGTATTTT.

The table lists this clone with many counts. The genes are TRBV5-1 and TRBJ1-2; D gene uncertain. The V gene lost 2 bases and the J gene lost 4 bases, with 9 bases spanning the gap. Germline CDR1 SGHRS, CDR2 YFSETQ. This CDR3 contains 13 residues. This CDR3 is CASSFSVFYGYTF. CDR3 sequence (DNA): TGCGCCAGCAGCTTCTCGGTCTTCTATGGCTACACCTTC.

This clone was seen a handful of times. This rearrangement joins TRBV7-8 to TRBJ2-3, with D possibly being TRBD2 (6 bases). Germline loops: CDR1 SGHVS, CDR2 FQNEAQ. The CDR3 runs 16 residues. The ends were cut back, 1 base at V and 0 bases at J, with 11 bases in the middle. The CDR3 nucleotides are TGTGCCAGCAGCTTAGACGCGGAGGGGAGCACAGATACGCAGTATTTT. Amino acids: CASSLDAEGSTDTQYF.

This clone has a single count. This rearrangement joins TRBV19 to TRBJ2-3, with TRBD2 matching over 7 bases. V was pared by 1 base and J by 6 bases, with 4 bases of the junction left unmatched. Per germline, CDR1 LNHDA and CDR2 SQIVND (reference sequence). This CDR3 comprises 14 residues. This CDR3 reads CASSIVTREDTQYF. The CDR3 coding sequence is TGTGCCAGTAGTATAGTCACGCGGGAGGATACGCAGTATTTT.

The CDR3 loop is CASRSGTASNQPQHF. CDR3 DNA: TGTGCCAGCAGGTCCGGGACAGCGAGCAATCAGCCCCAGCATTTT. The chain combines TRBV2 with TRBJ1-5; 7 bases match TRBD1. Germline V gives CDR1 SNHLY, CDR2 FYNNEI. This CDR3 has 15 amino acids. Trimming cost V 6 bases and J 1 base; bases outside gene matches: 6.

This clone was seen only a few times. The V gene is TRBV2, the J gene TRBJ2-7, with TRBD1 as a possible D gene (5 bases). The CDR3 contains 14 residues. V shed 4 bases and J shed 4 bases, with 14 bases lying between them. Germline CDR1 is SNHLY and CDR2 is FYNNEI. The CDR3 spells CASSARFTGYEQYF. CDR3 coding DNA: TGTGCCAGCAGTGCGCGCTTTACAGGATACGAGCAGTACTTC.

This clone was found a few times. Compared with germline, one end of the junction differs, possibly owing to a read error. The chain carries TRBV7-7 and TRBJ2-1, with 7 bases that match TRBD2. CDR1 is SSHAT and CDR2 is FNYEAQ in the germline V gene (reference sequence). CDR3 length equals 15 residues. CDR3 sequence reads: CASSLQAGPYNEQFF. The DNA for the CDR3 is TGTGCTAGCAGCTTACAAGCGGGGCCCTACAATGAGCAGTTCTTC.

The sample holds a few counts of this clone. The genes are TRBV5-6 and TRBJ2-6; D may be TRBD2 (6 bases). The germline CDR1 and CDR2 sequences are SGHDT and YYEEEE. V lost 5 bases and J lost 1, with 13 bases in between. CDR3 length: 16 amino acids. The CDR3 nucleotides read TGTGCCAGCAGTAGGGACTCGGGATCTGGGGCCAACGTCCTGACTTTC. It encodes CASSRDSGSGANVLTF.

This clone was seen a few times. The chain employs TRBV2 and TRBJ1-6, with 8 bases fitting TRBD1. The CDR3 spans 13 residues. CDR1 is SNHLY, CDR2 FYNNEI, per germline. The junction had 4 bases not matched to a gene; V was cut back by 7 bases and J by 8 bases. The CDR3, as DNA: TGTGCCAGCACCCGGGACAGGTATTCACCCCTCCACTTT. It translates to CASTRDRYSPLHF.

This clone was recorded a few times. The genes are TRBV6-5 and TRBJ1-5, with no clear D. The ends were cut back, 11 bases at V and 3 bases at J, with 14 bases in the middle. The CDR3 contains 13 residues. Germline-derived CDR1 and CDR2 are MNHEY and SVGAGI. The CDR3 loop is CASGIGYNQPQHF. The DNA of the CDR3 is TGTGCCTCGGGGATAGGGTACAATCAGCCCCAGCATTTT.

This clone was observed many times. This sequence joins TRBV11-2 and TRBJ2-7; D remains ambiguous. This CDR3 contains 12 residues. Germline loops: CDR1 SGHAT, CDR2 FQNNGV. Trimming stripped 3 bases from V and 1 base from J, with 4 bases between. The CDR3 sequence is CASSFTSYEQYF. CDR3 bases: TGTGCCAGCAGCTTTACATCCTACGAGCAGTACTTC. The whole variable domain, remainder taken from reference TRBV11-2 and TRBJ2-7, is EAGVAQSPRYKIIEKRQSVAFWCNPISGHATLYWYQQILGQGPKLLIQFQNNGVVDDSQLPKDRFSAERLKGVDSTLKIQPAKLEDSAVYLCASSFTSYEQYFGPGTRLTVT.

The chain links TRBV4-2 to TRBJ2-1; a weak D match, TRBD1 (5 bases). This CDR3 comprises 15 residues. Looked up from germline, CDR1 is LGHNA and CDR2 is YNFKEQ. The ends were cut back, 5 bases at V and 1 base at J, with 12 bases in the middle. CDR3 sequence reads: CASSLAGQSYNEQFF. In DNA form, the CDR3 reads TGTGCCAGCAGCTTGGCAGGGCAGTCCTACAATGAGCAGTTCTTC.

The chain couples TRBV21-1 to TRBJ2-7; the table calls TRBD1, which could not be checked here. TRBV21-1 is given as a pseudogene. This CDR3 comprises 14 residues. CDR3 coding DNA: TGTGCCAGCACCAGGGATACAAGCTCCTACGAGCAGTACTTC. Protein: CASTRDTSSYEQYF.

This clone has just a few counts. CDR3 region: CASIPGGPADTQYF. In DNA, the CDR3 is TGTGCCAGCATCCCGGGGGGGCCCGCAGATACGCAGTATTTT. The V gene is TRBV7-9, the J gene TRBJ2-3, with TRBD2 matching over 8 bases. Germline V CDR1 and CDR2: SEHNR, FQNEAQ (reference sequence). This CDR3 is 14 amino acids long. The junction had 7 bases not matched to a gene; V was cut back by 7 bases and J by 4 bases.

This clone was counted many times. CDR3: CASSYQLRGHTEAFF. In nucleotides, the CDR3 is TGTGCCAGCAGTTACCAATTGAGGGGGCACACTGAAGCTTTCTTT. The rearrangement links TRBV6-5 to TRBJ1-1; 7 bases are a match to TRBD1. Trimming at V came to 2 bases and at J to 3 bases, leaving 6 bases not matched to a gene. CDR1 is MNHEY and CDR2 is SVGAGI in the germline V gene. The CDR3 runs 15 residues.

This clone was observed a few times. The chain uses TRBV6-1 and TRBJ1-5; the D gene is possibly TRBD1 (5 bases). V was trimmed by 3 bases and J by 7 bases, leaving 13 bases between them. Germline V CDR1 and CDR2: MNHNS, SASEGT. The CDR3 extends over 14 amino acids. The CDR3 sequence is CASSEVGVVQPQHF. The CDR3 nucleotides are TGTGCCAGCAGTGAGGTAGGGGTGGTCCAGCCCCAGCATTTT.

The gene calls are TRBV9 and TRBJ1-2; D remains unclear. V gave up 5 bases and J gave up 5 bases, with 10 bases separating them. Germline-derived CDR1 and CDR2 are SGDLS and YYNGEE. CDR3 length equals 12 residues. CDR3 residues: CASRRQEYGYTF. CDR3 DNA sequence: TGTGCCAGCAGAAGACAAGAATATGGCTACACCTTC.

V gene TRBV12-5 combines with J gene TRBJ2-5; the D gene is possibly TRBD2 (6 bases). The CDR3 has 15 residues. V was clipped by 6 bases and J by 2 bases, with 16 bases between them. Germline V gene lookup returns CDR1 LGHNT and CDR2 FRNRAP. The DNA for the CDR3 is TGTGCTAGTGGGGGCGGGGCTGCACCTCAAGAGACCCAGTACTTC. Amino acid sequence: CASGGGAAPQETQYF.

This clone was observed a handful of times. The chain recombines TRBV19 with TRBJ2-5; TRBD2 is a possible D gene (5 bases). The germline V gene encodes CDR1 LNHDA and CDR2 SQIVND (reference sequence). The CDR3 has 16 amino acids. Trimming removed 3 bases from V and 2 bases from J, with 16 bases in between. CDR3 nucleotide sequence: TGTGCCAGTAGTATTGATACGACTGGACTTCAAGAGACCCAGTACTTC. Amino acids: CASSIDTTGLQETQYF.

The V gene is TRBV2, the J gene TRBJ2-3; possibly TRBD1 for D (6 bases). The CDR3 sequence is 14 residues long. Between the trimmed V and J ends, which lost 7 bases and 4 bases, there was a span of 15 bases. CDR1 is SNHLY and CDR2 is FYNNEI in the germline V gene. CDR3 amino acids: CASMWQGPSDTQYF. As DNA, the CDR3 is TGTGCCAGCATGTGGCAGGGGCCTTCAGATACGCAGTATTTT.

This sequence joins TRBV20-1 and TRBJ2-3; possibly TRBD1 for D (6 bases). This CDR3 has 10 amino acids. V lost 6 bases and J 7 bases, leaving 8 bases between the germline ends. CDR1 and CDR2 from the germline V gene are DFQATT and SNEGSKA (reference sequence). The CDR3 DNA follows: TGCAGTGCCCAGGGGAATACGCAGTATTTT. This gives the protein CSAQGNTQYF.

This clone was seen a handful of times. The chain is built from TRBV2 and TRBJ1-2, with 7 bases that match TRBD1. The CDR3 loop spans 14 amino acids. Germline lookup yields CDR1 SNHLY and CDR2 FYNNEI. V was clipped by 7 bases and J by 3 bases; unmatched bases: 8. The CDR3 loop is CASTPWGTDYGYTF. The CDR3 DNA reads TGTGCCAGCACCCCTTGGGGGACAGACTATGGCTACACCTTC. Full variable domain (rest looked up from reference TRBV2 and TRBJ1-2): EPEVTQTPSHQVTQMGQEVILRCVPISNHLYFYWYRQILGQKVEFLVSFYNNEISEKSEIFDDQFSVERPDGSNFTLKIRSTKLEDSAMYFCASTPWGTDYGYTFGSGTRLTVV.